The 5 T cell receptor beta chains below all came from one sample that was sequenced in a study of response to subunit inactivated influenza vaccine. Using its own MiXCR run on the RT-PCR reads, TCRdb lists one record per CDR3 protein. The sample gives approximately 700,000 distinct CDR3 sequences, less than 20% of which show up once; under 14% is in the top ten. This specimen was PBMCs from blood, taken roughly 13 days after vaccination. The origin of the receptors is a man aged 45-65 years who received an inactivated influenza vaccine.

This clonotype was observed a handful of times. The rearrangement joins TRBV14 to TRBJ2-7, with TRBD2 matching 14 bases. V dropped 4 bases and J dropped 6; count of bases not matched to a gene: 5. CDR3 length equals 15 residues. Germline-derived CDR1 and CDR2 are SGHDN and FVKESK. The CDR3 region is CASSLRGLAGVEQYF. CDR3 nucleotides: TGTGCCAGCAGCCTAAGGGGACTAGCGGGAGTCGAGCAGTACTTC.

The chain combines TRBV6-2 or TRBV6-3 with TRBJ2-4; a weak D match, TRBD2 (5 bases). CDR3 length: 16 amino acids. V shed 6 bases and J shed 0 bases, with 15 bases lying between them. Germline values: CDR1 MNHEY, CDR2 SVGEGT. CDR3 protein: CASSDPGRLAKNIQYF. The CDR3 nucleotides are TGTGCCAGCAGCGACCCGGGAAGATTAGCCAAAAACATTCAGTACTTC.

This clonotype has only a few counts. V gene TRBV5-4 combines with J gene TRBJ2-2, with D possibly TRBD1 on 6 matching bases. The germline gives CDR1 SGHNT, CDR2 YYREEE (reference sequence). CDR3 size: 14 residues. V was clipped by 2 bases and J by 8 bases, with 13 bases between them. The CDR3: CASSFGDRLGELFF. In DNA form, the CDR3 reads TGTGCCAGCAGCTTCGGCGACAGGCTGGGGGAGCTGTTTTTT.

CDR3 DNA: TGTGCCAGCAGCTCCCGTCTAGCGGGAGGGAGGGACTACAATGAGCAGTTCTTC. Its translation: CASSSRLAGGRDYNEQFF. This rearrangement joins TRBV5-5 to TRBJ2-1; 12 bases are a match to TRBD2. CDR1 and CDR2 from the germline V gene are SGHKS and YYEKEE (reference sequence). CDR3 size: 18 residues. V shed 3 bases, J shed 3 bases, and the junction held 10 bases outside the gene matches. Full variable domain (outside the CDR3, taken from reference TRBV5-5 and TRBJ2-1): DAGVTQSPTHLIKTRGQQVTLRCSPISGHKSVSWYQQVLGQGPQFIFQYYEKEERGRGNFPDRFSARQFPNYSSELNVNALLLGDSALYLCASSSRLAGGRDYNEQFFGPGTRLTVL.

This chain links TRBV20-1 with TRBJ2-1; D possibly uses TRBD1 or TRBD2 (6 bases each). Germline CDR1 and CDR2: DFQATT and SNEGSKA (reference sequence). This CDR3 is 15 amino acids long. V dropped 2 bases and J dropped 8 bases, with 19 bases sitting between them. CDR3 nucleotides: TGCAGTGCTAGACATGATGGGTTGGGGGGCGATGAGCAGTTCTTC. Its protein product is CSARHDGLGGDEQFF.